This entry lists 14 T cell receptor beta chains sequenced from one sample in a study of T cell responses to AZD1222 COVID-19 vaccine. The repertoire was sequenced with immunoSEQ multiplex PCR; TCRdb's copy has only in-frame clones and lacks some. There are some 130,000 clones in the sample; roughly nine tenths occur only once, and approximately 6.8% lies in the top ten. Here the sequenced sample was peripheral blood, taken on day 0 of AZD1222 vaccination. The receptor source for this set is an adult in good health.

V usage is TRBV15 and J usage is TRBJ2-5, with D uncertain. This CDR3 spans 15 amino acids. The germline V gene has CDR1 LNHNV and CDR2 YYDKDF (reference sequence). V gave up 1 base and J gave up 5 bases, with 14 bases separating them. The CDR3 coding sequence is TGTGCCACCAGCAGAGGGACGTGGTTCGATGAGACCCAGTACTTC. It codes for CATSRGTWFDETQYF. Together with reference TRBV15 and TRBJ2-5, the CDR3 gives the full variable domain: DAMVIQNPRYQVTQFGKPVTLSCSQTLNHNVMYWYQQKSSQAPKLLFHYYDKDFNNEADTPDNFQSRRPNTSFCFLDIRSPGLGDTAMYLCATSRGTWFDETQYFGPGTRLLVL.

CDR3 bases: TGTGCCAGCAGCTCTCTCCACAGGGAGGTTGACACTGAAGCTTTCTTT. Protein: CASSSLHREVDTEAFF. V and J are TRBV27 and TRBJ1-1; tentative D call: TRBD1 (6 bases). Trimming removed 6 bases from V and 3 bases from J, with 20 bases in between. CDR1 is MNHEY, CDR2 SMNVEV, per germline (reference sequence). The CDR3 runs to 16 residues.

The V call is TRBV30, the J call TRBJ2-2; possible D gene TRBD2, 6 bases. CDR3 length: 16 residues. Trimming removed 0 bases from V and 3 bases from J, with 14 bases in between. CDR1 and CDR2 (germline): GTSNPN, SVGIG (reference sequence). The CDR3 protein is CAWSVRGVRYTGELFF. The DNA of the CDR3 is TGTGCCTGGAGTGTACGCGGGGTTAGATACACCGGGGAGCTGTTTTTT.

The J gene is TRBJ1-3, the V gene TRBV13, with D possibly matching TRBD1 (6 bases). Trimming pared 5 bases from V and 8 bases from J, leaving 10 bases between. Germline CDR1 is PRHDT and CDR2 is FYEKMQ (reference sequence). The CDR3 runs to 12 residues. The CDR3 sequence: CASSLQGDTIYF. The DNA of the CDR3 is TGTGCCAGCAGCCTACAGGGAGACACCATATATTTT.

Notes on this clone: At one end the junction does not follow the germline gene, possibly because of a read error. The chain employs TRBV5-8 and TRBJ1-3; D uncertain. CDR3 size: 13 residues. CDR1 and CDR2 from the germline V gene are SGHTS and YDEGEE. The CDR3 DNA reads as TGTGCCAGCATCCCCCTGGCGGTTTCGAGGCCATCTTTT. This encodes CASIPLAVSRPSF.

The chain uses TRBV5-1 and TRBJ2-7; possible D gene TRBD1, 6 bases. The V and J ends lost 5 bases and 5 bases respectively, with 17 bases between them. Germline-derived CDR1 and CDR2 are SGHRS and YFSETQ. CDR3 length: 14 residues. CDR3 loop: CASSTGITTNEQYF. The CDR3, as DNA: TGCGCCAGCAGTACAGGGATCACTACTAACGAGCAGTACTTC.

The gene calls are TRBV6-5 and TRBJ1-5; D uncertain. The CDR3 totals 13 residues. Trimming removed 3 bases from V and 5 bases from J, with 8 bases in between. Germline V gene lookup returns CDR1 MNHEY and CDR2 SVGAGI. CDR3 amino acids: CASSYKRDQPQHF. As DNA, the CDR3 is TGTGCCAGCAGTTATAAGCGGGATCAGCCCCAGCATTTT.

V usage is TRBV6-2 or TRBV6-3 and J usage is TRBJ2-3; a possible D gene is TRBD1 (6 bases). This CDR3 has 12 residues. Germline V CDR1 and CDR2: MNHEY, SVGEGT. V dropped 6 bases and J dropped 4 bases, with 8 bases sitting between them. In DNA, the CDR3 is TGTGCCAGCAGCCCAGGGGCAGATACGCAGTATTTT. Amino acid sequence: CASSPGADTQYF.

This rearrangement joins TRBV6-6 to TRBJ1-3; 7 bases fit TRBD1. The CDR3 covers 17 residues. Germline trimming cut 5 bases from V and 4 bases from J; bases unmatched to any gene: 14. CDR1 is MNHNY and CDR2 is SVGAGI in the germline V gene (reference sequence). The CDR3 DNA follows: TGTGCCAGCAGTCACGAGGTACGAGGGGGCGCAGGAAACACCATATATTTT. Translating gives CASSHEVRGGAGNTIYF.

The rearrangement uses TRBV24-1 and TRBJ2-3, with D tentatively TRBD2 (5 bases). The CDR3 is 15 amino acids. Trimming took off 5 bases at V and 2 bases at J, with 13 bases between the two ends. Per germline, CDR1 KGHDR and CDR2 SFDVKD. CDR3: CATSGRSGSTDTQYF. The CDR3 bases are TGTGCCACCAGTGGAAGGTCGGGGTCCACAGATACGCAGTATTTT.

The CDR3 sequence is CASRDTSVETEAFF. DNA of the CDR3: TGTGCCAGCAGGGATACGTCGGTAGAGACTGAAGCTTTCTTT. The rearrangement links TRBV6-4 to TRBJ1-1; the D is unclear. Germline lookup yields CDR1 MRHNA and CDR2 SNTAGT. The CDR3 loop spans 14 amino acids. V lost 6 bases, J lost 5 bases, and 16 bases lay in between.

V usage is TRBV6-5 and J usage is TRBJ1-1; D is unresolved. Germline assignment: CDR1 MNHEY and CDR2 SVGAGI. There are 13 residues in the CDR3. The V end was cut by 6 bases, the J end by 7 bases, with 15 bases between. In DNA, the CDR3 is TGTGCCAGCAGCTATAAAGAGGGTTTTGAAGCTTTCTTT. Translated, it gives CASSYKEGFEAFF.

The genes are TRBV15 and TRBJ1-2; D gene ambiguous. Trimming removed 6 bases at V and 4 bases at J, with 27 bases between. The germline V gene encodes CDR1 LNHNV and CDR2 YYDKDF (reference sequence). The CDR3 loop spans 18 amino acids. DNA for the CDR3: TGTGCCACCAGGGGGAGTCTATTGTTCGATAGCGCGGGCTATGGCTACACCTTC. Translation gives CATRGSLLFDSAGYGYTF.

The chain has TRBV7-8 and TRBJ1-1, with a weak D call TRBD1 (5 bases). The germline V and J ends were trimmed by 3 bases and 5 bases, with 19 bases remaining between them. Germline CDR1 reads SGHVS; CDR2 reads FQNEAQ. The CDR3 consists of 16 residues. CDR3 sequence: CASSFRGGNRETEAFF. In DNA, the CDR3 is TGTGCCAGCAGCTTTAGGGGCGGCAACCGGGAGACTGAAGCTTTCTTT.